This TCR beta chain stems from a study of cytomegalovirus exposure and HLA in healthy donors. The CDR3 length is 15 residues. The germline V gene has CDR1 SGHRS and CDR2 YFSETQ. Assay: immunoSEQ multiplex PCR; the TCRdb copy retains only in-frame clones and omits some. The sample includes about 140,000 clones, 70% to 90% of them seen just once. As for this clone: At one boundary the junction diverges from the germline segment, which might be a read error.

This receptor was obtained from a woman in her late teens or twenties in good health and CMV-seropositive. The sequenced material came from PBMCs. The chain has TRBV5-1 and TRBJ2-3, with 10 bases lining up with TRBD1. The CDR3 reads CASRRPGQGKDMQYF. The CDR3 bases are TGCGCCAGCAGACGACCGGGACAGGGGAAAGATATGCAGTATTTT.